This T cell receptor (beta chain) was identified in a study of T cells in Graves' hyperthyroidism and ophthalmopathy. Germline V gene data show CDR1 as MNHEY and CDR2 as SVGAGI. Losses at the gene ends were 2 bases for V and 5 bases for J; bases not matched to a gene: 8. The CDR3 covers 15 residues. This clonotype was recorded at least ten times. Its antigen is not identified. The study, taken as a whole, reports: Stable hyperthyroidism was told apart from ophthalmopathy by a model built on 13 V-J features.

Amplification targeted TCR beta CDR3 regions from RNA transcripts. TCR CDR3 underwent first-round RT-PCR with the HTBI primer set. TCRdb reprocessed the multiplex PCR reads with MiXCR, giving one entry per CDR3 protein. The sample includes 300,000 to 450,000 distinct CDR3 sequences, roughly 14% of them seen just once. Sequencing was carried out using blood. The clonotype originates from an older woman with Graves' hyperthyroidism. The chain carries TRBV6-5 and TRBJ2-7; 8 positions agree with TRBD2. The CDR3 sequence is CASSYQIAGTDEQYF. DNA for the CDR3: TGTGCCAGCAGTTACCAGATAGCGGGAACTGACGAGCAGTACTTC.